The 6 T cell receptor beta chains given below trace back to one sample, sequenced in a study of shared clonotypes between healthy human individuals. The repertoire was sequenced with immunoSEQ multiplex PCR; TCRdb's copy has only in-frame clones and lacks some. The sample contains about 2.2 million clones, 85% to 95% of which appear only once. As defined, naive CD8 cells were CD45RO-negative and positively selected for CCR7, with terminally differentiated effector memory CD45RA+ cells excluded. Sequencing used naive CD8+ T cells from PBMCs. The receptors stem from a man aged 18 to 29 in good health. Some clones in this sample may be carry-over from other donors' samples.

This chain joins TRBV25-1 and TRBJ2-7; tentatively, D is TRBD1 (6 bases). Germline CDR1 is MGHDK and CDR2 is SYGVNS. The ends were cut back, 1 base at V and 2 bases at J, with 12 bases in the middle. This CDR3 has 15 amino acids. The CDR3 DNA follows: TGTGCCAGCAGTGAATCTCAGGGGTCCACCTACGAGCAGTACTTC. Protein product: CASSESQGSTYEQYF.

Worth noting for this clone: At the DNA level, this CDR3 is encoded by other sequences in the same sample as well. The V gene is TRBV29-1, the J gene TRBJ1-1, with 10 bases identical to TRBD1. Germline V gives CDR1 SQVTM, CDR2 ANQGSEA. J was trimmed by 5 bases and V by 6 bases; bases with no gene match: 0. This CDR3 region has 11 residues. CDR3 coding DNA: TGCAGCGTGGACAGGGGGACTGAAGCTTTCTTT. Translation: CSVDRGTEAFF.

This chain links TRBV13 with TRBJ2-1; TRBD2 matches 12 bases. Germline CDR1 reads PRHDT; CDR2 reads FYEKMQ (reference sequence). With 4 bases clipped from V and 8 bases from J, the junction kept 9 bases outside the gene matches. This CDR3 is built from 16 residues. CDR3 protein: CASSSMTSGSYHEQFF. The CDR3, as DNA: TGTGCCAGCAGCTCGATGACTAGCGGGAGTTACCATGAGCAGTTCTTC.

The gene calls are TRBV27 and TRBJ2-3, with D tentatively TRBD1 (6 bases). The V end was cut by 6 bases, the J end by 6 bases, with 19 bases between. Per the germline V gene, CDR1 is MNHEY and CDR2 is SMNVEV (reference sequence). This CDR3 contains 15 residues. CDR3 nucleotide sequence: TGTGCCAGCAGCATCACTTGGACAGTCCAGGATACGCAGTATTTT. The encoded protein is CASSITWTVQDTQYF.

The chain links TRBV25-1 to TRBJ1-2; the D gene is possibly TRBD1 (6 bases). Trimming left V 8 bases short and J 4 bases short, with 14 bases between. CDR3 length equals 13 residues. Looked up from germline, CDR1 is MGHDK and CDR2 is SYGVNS. The CDR3 loop is CASLDQGSYGYTF. The CDR3 DNA is TGTGCCAGCCTCGATCAGGGGAGCTATGGCTACACCTTC.

V gene TRBV7-3 combines with J gene TRBJ1-2; D is perhaps TRBD1 (6 bases). There are 17 residues in the CDR3. Looked up from germline, CDR1 is SGHTA and CDR2 is FQGTGA. V was trimmed by 2 bases and J by 3 bases, leaving 19 bases between them. CDR3 residues: CASSLSRVAGADYGYTF. CDR3 DNA: TGTGCCAGCAGCTTATCCCGGGTGGCGGGGGCGGACTATGGCTACACCTTC.